These 27 T cell receptor beta chains came from one sample sequenced in a study of PD-1 and CTLA-4 blockade in melanoma. The table came from immunoSEQ multiplex PCR; TCRdb's copy has only in-frame clones and leaves some out. The sample records about 31,000 clones, more than 85% being singletons. Material: CD8+ T cells from peripheral blood, obtained from a patient given anti-PD-1 treatment. The receptor set was obtained from a human donor with melanoma.

The chain combines TRBV27 with TRBJ2-1; 8 nucleotides match TRBD2. The CDR3 is 12 residues long. The junction had 10 bases not matched to a gene; V was cut back by 6 bases and J by 15 bases. In germline, CDR1 is MNHEY, CDR2 SMNVEV (reference sequence). The CDR3, as DNA: TGTGCCAGCAGAGATTATCGGGAGGGCCCGTTCTTC. Translated: CASRDYREGPFF.

The V and J genes are TRBV24-1 and TRBJ2-1, with D uncertain. The germline V gene encodes CDR1 KGHDR and CDR2 SFDVKD. V lost 4 bases to trimming and J lost 5 bases, with 5 bases between them. The CDR3 runs 12 residues. The CDR3 coding sequence is TGTGCCACCAGTGAGTCGCACAATGAGCAGTTCTTC. Its translation: CATSESHNEQFF.

The chain has TRBV28 and TRBJ2-3, with no clear D. The CDR3 runs 13 residues. Germline V gene lookup returns CDR1 MDHEN and CDR2 SYDVKM. The V end was cut by 5 bases, the J end by 4 bases, with 10 bases between. The CDR3: CASSPLDADTQYF. The DNA for the CDR3 is TGTGCCAGCAGTCCGTTAGACGCAGATACGCAGTATTTT.

The chain employs TRBV5-5 and TRBJ2-7, with D maybe TRBD1 (5 bases). The CDR3 contains 16 residues. Germline lookup yields CDR1 SGHKS and CDR2 YYEKEE (reference sequence). V shed 2 bases and J shed 1 base, with 16 bases lying between them. CDR3 nucleotide sequence: TGTGCCAGCAGCTTAGGGCACGGACAAGAGTCCTACGAGCAGTACTTC. It encodes CASSLGHGQESYEQYF.

The CDR3 coding sequence is TGTGCCAGCAGCACCTACATTCTGAGCTCTGGAAACACCATATATTTT. Translation gives CASSTYILSSGNTIYF. This chain links TRBV28 with TRBJ1-3; D is unclear. Germline assignment: CDR1 MDHEN and CDR2 SYDVKM. The CDR3 runs to 16 residues. The V and J ends lost 6 bases and 0 bases respectively, with 15 bases between them.

The chain has TRBV19 and TRBJ1-1; D uncertain. This CDR3 has 17 amino acids. The germline V gene has CDR1 LNHDA and CDR2 SQIVND (reference sequence). Trimming removed 2 bases at V and 0 bases at J, with 16 bases between. CDR3 region: CASSIFLKGGMNTEAFF. The CDR3 bases are TGTGCCAGTAGTATATTCCTGAAGGGTGGCATGAACACTGAAGCTTTCTTT.

This chain joins TRBV7-9 and TRBJ2-3, with D perhaps TRBD2 (5 bases). V was pared by 3 bases and J by 2 bases, with 15 bases between. The CDR3 runs 16 residues. Germline V gives CDR1 SEHNR, CDR2 FQNEAQ (reference sequence). CDR3 coding DNA: TGTGCCAGCAGCTTCCCTCTCGGGATAAACACAGATACGCAGTATTTT. Its protein is CASSFPLGINTDTQYF.

The gene calls are TRBV6-5 and TRBJ1-1; the D is unclear. The germline V gene has CDR1 MNHEY and CDR2 SVGAGI. The germline V and J ends were trimmed by 4 bases and 6 bases, with 12 bases remaining between them. This CDR3 has 13 amino acids. CDR3 residues: CASSFGIGAEAFF. The DNA for the CDR3 is TGTGCCAGCAGTTTTGGTATCGGCGCTGAAGCTTTCTTT.

The chain recombines TRBV5-5 with TRBJ1-2; possible D gene TRBD1, 6 bases. The CDR3 runs 16 residues. Deletions cut 0 bases from V and 4 bases from J, with 16 bases between. Germline CDR1 SGHKS, CDR2 YYEKEE (reference sequence). In DNA, the CDR3 is TGTGCCAGCAGCTTGGGGACAGAGCTTTCGGTCTATGGCTACACCTTC. It codes for CASSLGTELSVYGYTF.

The CDR3, as DNA: TGTGCCAGCAGAGGACTAGCTCCGTACAATGAGCAGTTCTTC. This sequence encodes CASRGLAPYNEQFF. The chain recombines TRBV28 with TRBJ2-1, with 8 bases lining up with TRBD2. After removal of 6 bases from V and 4 bases from J, the junction contained 5 bases not matched to a gene. The CDR3 is made up of 14 amino acids. CDR1 is MDHEN, CDR2 SYDVKM, per germline.

The V gene is TRBV28, the J gene TRBJ2-1; 7 nucleotides line up with TRBD2. The J segment lost 4 bases and the V segment lost 3 bases, leaving 6 bases of the junction unmatched. CDR1 MDHEN and CDR2 SYDVKM come from the germline V gene. The length of the CDR3 is 15 residues. The CDR3 DNA follows: TGTGCCAGCAGTTTGACTAGCACTCAATACAATGAGCAGTTCTTC. Residues: CASSLTSTQYNEQFF.

The chain is built from TRBV24-1 and TRBJ2-7; TRBD2 agrees at 7 bases. The CDR3 contains 14 residues. With V trimmed by 4 bases and J by 0 bases, 2 bases remained unmatched. CDR1 and CDR2 (germline): KGHDR, SFDVKD. The CDR3, as DNA: TGTGCCACCAGTGAAGGACTAGGCTCCTACGAGCAGTACTTC. Translating it yields CATSEGLGSYEQYF.

The gene calls are TRBV19 and TRBJ2-1; either TRBD1 or TRBD2 may fit D (6 bases each). The germline V and J ends were trimmed by 1 base and 4 bases, with 8 bases remaining between them. CDR3 size: 14 residues. Germline values: CDR1 LNHDA, CDR2 SQIVND (reference sequence). The CDR3 region is CASSIVGGYNEQFF. The CDR3 bases are TGTGCCAGTAGTATAGTAGGGGGGTACAATGAGCAGTTCTTC.

The chain joins TRBV27 to TRBJ1-2, with 9 bases matching TRBD1. V trimming: 6 bases; J trimming: 6 bases; junction bases outside the gene matches: 2. CDR3 size: 12 residues. Per germline, CDR1 MNHEY and CDR2 SMNVEV (reference sequence). The CDR3 nucleotides are TGTGCCAGCAGAAGACAGGGGGATGGCTACACCTTC. This encodes CASRRQGDGYTF.

This chain joins TRBV7-9 and TRBJ2-7, with 10 bases that match TRBD1. CDR1 is SEHNR and CDR2 is FQNEAQ in the germline V gene (reference sequence). This CDR3 is 14 amino acids long. V lost 4 bases to trimming and J lost 3 bases; unmatched junction nucleotides: 3. In nucleotides, the CDR3 is TGTGCCAGCAGCTGGGACAGGGGTAACTACGAGCAGTACTTC. It yields the protein CASSWDRGNYEQYF. Supplemented by reference TRBV7-9 and TRBJ2-7, the full variable domain reads DTGVSQNPRHKITKRGQNVTFRCDPISEHNRLYWYRQTLGQGPEFLTYFQNEAQLEKSRLLSDRFSAERPKGSFSTLEIQRTEQGDSAMYLCASSWDRGNYEQYFGPGTRLTVT.

This clone was counted once. The rearrangement uses TRBV6-6 and TRBJ2-7, with D perhaps TRBD2 (6 bases). The ends were cut back, 6 bases at V and 0 bases at J, with 18 bases in the middle. The germline V gene has CDR1 MNHNY and CDR2 SVGAGI (reference sequence). The CDR3 sequence is 16 residues long. In nucleotides, the CDR3 is TGTGCCAGCAGCCCTTCCGGGACTCCGAGCTCCTACGAGCAGTACTTC. The encoded protein is CASSPSGTPSSYEQYF.

This chain links TRBV12-3 or TRBV12-4 with TRBJ2-2; no clear D. CDR3 size: 13 residues. The V end lost 7 bases, the J end lost 6 bases, and 12 bases lay between the germline ends. The CDR3 spells CASNQDAPGELFF. Here the CDR3 DNA reads TGTGCCAGCAACCAGGACGCCCCCGGGGAGCTGTTTTTT.

The rearrangement joins TRBV19 to TRBJ2-7; TRBD1 matches 7 bases. CDR3 length equals 12 residues. From germline, CDR1 is LNHDA and CDR2 SQIVND (reference sequence). The trim removed 6 bases at V and 4 bases at J, leaving 3 bases unmatched. The CDR3 loop is CASRGQAYEQYF. The DNA for the CDR3 is TGTGCCAGTAGAGGACAGGCATACGAGCAGTACTTC. The entire variable domain, with the rest obtained from reference TRBV19 and TRBJ2-7, is as follows: DGGITQSPKYLFRKEGQNVTLSCEQNLNHDAMYWYRQDPGQGLRLIYYSQIVNDFQKGDIAEGYSVSREKKESFPLTVTSAQKNPTAFYLCASRGQAYEQYFGPGTRLTVT.

The genes are TRBV4-1 and TRBJ1-3; D uncertain. The germline CDR1 and CDR2 sequences are MGHRA and YSYEKL. The CDR3 length is 14 residues. The V end was cut by 4 bases, the J end by 4 bases, with 11 bases between. This chain's CDR3 is CASSPRGLGNTIYF. CDR3 in DNA: TGCGCCAGCAGCCCTAGAGGGCTAGGAAACACCATATATTTT.

This clone was seen a single time. The chain has TRBV3-1 (or the pseudogene TRBV3-2) and TRBJ2-5; no clear D. The CDR3 is made up of 15 amino acids. With 0 bases removed from V and 2 bases from J, the gap between germline ends came to 10 bases. Germline V gene sequence: CDR1 LGHDT, CDR2 YNNKEL (reference sequence). The CDR3 is CASSQDGAAQETQYF. In nucleotides, the CDR3 is TGTGCCAGCAGCCAAGATGGAGCAGCACAAGAGACCCAGTACTTC.

J is TRBJ2-1 and V is TRBV5-4, with D maybe TRBD2 (6 bases). Trimming took 7 bases from V and 7 from J, leaving 12 bases between them. The germline V gene encodes CDR1 SGHNT and CDR2 YYREEE (reference sequence). The CDR3 contains 12 residues. The CDR3 DNA follows: TGTGCCAGCGGCGCGGAGGGGAATGAGCAGTTCTTC. Protein sequence: CASGAEGNEQFF.

The V call is TRBV5-6, the J call TRBJ2-7; D call uncertain. V lost 2 bases and J 6 bases, leaving 6 bases between the germline ends. CDR1 is SGHDT and CDR2 is YYEEEE in the germline V gene. The CDR3 is 11 residues long. In DNA form, the CDR3 reads TGTGCCAGCAGCTTAAGGTTCGAGCAGTACTTC. It is translated as CASSLRFEQYF.

The chain couples TRBV7-8 to TRBJ1-1; the match to TRBD1 covers 9 bases. The V and J ends lost 6 bases and 0 bases, in that order; junction bases with no gene match: 2. Germline CDR1 is SGHVS and CDR2 is FQNEAQ. The CDR3 extends over 14 amino acids. The CDR3 reads CASRRQGVNTEAFF. For the CDR3, the DNA is TGTGCCAGCAGACGACAGGGGGTGAACACTGAAGCTTTCTTT.

The V gene is TRBV25-1, the J gene TRBJ1-2; TRBD1 aligns across 7 bases. Germline lookup yields CDR1 MGHDK and CDR2 SYGVNS. This CDR3 is built from 15 residues. The V gene end was trimmed by 3 bases and the J gene end by 3 bases; junction bases not matched to a gene: 7. The CDR3 coding sequence is TGTGCCAGCAGTGACCCGGGACAGAGGCACTATGGCTACACCTTC. Encoded protein: CASSDPGQRHYGYTF.

This sequence joins TRBV19 and TRBJ1-2; possibly TRBD1 for D (6 bases). This CDR3 spans 14 amino acids. V lost 4 bases, J lost 4 bases, and 13 bases lay in between. Germline V gene sequence: CDR1 LNHDA, CDR2 SQIVND (reference sequence). CDR3 in DNA: TGTGCCAGTAGTACAGGGGTCTTCCTCTATGGCTACACCTTC. Translation gives CASSTGVFLYGYTF. Variable domain in full (rest from reference TRBV19 and TRBJ1-2): DGGITQSPKYLFRKEGQNVTLSCEQNLNHDAMYWYRQDPGQGLRLIYYSQIVNDFQKGDIAEGYSVSREKKESFPLTVTSAQKNPTAFYLCASSTGVFLYGYTFGSGTRLTVV.

V is TRBV28 and J is TRBJ1-1; D is unresolved. V dropped 2 bases and J dropped 0 bases, with 4 bases sitting between them. This CDR3 has 13 amino acids. Germline loops: CDR1 MDHEN, CDR2 SYDVKM. CDR3 residues: CASSLMVNTEAFF. The CDR3 region has the DNA TGTGCCAGCAGTTTAATGGTGAACACTGAAGCTTTCTTT. Full variable domain (rest looked up from reference TRBV28 and TRBJ1-1): DVKVTQSSRYLVKRTGEKVFLECVQDMDHENMFWYRQDPGLGLRLIYFSYDVKMKEKGDIPEGYSVSREKKERFSLILESASTNQTSMYLCASSLMVNTEAFFGQGTRLTVV.

J is TRBJ2-5 and V is TRBV18, with TRBD2 as a possible D gene (5 bases). V lost 2 bases, J lost 4 bases, and 5 bases lay in between. Germline V gives CDR1 KGHSH, CDR2 LQKENI. The CDR3 totals 12 residues. The CDR3 coding sequence is TGTGCCAGCTCACCAGAGGGAGAGACCCAGTACTTC. It codes for CASSPEGETQYF.